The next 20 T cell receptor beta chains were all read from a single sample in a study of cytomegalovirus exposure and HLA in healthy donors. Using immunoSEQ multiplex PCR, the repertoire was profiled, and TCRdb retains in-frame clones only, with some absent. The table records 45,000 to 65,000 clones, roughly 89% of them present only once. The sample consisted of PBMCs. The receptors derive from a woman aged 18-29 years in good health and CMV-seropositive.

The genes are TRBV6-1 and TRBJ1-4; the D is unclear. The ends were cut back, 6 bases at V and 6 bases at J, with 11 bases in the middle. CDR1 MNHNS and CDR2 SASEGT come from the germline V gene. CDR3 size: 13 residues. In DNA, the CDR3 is TGTGCCAGCAGCCAGCCCGGGGATGAAAAACTGTTTTTT. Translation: CASSQPGDEKLFF.

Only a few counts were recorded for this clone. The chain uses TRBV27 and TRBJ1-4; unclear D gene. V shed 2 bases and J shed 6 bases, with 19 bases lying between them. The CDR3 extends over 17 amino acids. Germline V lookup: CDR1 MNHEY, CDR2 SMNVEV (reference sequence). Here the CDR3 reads CASSLRFVAGGDEKLFF. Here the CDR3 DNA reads TGTGCCAGCAGTTTAAGATTCGTGGCCGGCGGGGATGAAAAACTGTTTTTT.

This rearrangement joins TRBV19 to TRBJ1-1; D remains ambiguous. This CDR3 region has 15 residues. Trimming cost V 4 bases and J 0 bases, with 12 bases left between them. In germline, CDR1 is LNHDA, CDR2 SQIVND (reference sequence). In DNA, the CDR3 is TGTGCCAGTAGTAGCCGCGCCGCACTGAACACTGAAGCTTTCTTT. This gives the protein CASSSRAALNTEAFF. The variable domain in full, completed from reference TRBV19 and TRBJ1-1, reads DGGITQSPKYLFRKEGQNVTLSCEQNLNHDAMYWYRQDPGQGLRLIYYSQIVNDFQKGDIAEGYSVSREKKESFPLTVTSAQKNPTAFYLCASSSRAALNTEAFFGQGTRLTVV.

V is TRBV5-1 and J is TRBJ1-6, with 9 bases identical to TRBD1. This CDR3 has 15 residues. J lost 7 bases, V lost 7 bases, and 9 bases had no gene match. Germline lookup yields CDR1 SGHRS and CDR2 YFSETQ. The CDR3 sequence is CASGITGTGNSPLHF. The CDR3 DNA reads TGCGCCAGCGGGATAACCGGGACAGGGAATTCACCCCTCCACTTT.

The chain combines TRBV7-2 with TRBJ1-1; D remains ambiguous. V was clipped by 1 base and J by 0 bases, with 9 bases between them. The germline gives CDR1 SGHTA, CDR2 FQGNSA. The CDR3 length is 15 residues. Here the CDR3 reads CASSLGWGVNTEAFF. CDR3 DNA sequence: TGTGCCAGCAGCTTAGGGTGGGGAGTGAACACTGAAGCTTTCTTT. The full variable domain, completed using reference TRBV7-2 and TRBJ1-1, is GAGVSQSPSNKVTEKGKDVELRCDPISGHTALYWYRQSLGQGLEFLIYFQGNSAPDKSGLPSDRFSAERTGGSVSTLTIQRTQQEDSAVYLCASSLGWGVNTEAFFGQGTRLTVV.

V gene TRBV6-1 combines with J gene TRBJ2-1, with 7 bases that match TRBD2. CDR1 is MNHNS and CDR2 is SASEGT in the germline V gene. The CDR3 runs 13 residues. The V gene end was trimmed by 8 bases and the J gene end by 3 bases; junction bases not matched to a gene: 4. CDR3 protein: CASGLVDYNEQFF. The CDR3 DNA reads TGTGCCAGCGGACTAGTCGACTACAATGAGCAGTTCTTC.

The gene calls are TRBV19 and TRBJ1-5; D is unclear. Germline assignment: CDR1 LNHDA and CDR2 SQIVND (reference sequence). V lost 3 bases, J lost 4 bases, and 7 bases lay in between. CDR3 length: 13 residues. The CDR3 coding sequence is TGTGCCAGTAGTATTGACAAGAATCAGCCCCAGCATTTT. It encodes CASSIDKNQPQHF.

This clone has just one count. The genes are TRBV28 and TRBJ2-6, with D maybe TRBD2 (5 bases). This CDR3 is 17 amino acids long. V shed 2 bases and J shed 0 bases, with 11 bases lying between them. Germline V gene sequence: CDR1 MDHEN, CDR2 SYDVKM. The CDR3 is CASSLLGVGSGANVLTF. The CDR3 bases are TGTGCCAGCAGTTTACTGGGAGTCGGCTCTGGGGCCAACGTCCTGACTTTC.

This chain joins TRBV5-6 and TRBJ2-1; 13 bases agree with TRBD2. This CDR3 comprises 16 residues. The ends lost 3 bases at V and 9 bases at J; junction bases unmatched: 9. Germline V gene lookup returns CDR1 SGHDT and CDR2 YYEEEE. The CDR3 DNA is TGTGCCAGCAGCTCCCCCGGGACTAGCGGGGAGGGTGAGCAGTTCTTC. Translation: CASSSPGTSGEGEQFF.

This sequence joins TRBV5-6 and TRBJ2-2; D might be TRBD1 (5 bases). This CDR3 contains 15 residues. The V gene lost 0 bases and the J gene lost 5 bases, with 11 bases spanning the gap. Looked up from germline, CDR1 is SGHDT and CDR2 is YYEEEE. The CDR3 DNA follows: TGTGCCAGCAGCTTGGTGGGGCAACGGACCGGGGAGCTGTTTTTT. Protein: CASSLVGQRTGELFF.

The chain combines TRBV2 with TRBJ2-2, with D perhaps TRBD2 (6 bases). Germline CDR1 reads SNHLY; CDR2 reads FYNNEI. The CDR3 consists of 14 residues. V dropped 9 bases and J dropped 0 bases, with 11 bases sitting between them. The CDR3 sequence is CASRLEANTGELFF. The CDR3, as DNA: TGTGCCAGTAGACTAGAAGCGAACACCGGGGAGCTGTTTTTT.

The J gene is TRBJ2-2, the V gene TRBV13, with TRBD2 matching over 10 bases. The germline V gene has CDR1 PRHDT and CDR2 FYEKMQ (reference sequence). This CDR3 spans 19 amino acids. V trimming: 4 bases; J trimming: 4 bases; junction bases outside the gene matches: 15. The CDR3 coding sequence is TGTGCCAGCAGCTATCTTCCTGTGGCTAGCGGGGGAGGCACCGGGGAGCTGTTTTTT. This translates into CASSYLPVASGGGTGELFF.

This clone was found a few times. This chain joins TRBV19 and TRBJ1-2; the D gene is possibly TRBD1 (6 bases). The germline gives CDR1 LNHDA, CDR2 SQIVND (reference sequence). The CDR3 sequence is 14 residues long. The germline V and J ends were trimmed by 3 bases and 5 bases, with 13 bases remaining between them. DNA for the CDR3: TGTGCCAGTAGTATTTCGGACAGAAGTTATGGCTACACCTTC. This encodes CASSISDRSYGYTF.

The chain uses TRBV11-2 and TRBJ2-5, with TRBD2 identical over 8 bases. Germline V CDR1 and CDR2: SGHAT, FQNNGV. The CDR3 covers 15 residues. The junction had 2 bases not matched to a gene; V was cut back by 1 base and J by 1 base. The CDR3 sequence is CASSLGAGAQETQYF. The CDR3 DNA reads TGTGCCAGCAGCTTAGGAGCGGGGGCCCAAGAGACCCAGTACTTC.

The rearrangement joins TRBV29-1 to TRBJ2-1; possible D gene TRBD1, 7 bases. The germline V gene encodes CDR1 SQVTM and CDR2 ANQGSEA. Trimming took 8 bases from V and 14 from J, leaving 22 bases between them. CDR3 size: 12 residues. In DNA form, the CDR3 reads TGCAGCTCCGGGGGCCACAGGGGCGCTGAGTTCTTC. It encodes CSSGGHRGAEFF.

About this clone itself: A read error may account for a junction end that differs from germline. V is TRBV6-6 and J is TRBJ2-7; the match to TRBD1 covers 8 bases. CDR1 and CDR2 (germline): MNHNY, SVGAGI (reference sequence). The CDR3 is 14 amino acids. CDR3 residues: CASRSDRGAALMNF. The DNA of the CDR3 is TGTGCCAGCAGGTCCGACAGGGGCGCCGCGTTGATGAACTTC.

CDR3 region: CASRAVNYGYTF. The CDR3 DNA reads TGTGCCAGCAGGGCAGTTAACTATGGCTACACCTTC. This chain links TRBV27 with TRBJ1-2; D gene unclear. Germline CDR1 MNHEY, CDR2 SMNVEV (reference sequence). V gave up 6 bases and J gave up 1 base, with 6 bases separating them. This CDR3 has 12 amino acids.

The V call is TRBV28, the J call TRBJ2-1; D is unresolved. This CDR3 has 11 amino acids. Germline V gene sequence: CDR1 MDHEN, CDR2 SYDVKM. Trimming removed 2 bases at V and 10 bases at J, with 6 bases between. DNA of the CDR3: TGTGCCAGCAGTTTACTATACGAGCAGTTCTTC. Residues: CASSLLYEQFF.

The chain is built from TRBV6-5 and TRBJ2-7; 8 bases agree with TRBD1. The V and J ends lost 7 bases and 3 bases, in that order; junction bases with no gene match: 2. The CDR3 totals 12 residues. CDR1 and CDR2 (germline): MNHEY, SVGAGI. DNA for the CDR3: TGTGCCAGCACACAGGGGGGCTACGAGCAGTACTTC. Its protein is CASTQGGYEQYF.

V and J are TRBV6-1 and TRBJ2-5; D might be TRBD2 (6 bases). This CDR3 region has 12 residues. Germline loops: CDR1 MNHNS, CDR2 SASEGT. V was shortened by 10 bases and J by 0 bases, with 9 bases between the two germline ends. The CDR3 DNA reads TGTGCCACGAGGGACTACCAAGAGACCCAGTACTTC. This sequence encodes CATRDYQETQYF.